The 13 T cell receptor beta chains given below trace back to one sample, sequenced in a study of blood T cell repertoires in COVID-19. Libraries were prepared by immunoSEQ multiplex PCR; TCRdb keeps only in-frame clonotypes and omits some of them. The table records some 130,000 clones, 88% of them present only once. Sequences were obtained from peripheral blood. These TCRs come from a man between 45 and 60 years old with acute or convalescent COVID-19.

The chain links TRBV10-2 to TRBJ1-5, with D possibly TRBD1 on 5 matching bases. V was shortened by 0 bases and J by 0 bases, with 9 bases between the two germline ends. Germline V gives CDR1 WSHSY, CDR2 SAAADI. The CDR3 length is 16 residues. CDR3 in amino acids: CASSESRQFSNQPQHF. For the CDR3, the DNA is TGCGCCAGCAGTGAGTCTAGACAGTTTAGCAATCAGCCCCAGCATTTT.

The chain uses TRBV10-2 and TRBJ2-1, with TRBD2 identical over 16 bases. Germline-derived CDR1 and CDR2 are WSHSY and SAAADI. The CDR3 is 21 amino acids. Germline trimming cut 5 bases from V and 0 bases from J; bases unmatched to any gene: 13. The chain's CDR3 is CASSPVDGTSGRGSSYNEQFF. The CDR3 region has the DNA TGCGCCAGCAGTCCGGTTGACGGGACTAGCGGGAGGGGGAGCTCCTACAATGAGCAGTTCTTC.

This chain connects TRBV7-9 to TRBJ1-4; 9 bases match TRBD1. CDR3 length: 15 amino acids. The junction had 11 bases not matched to a gene; V was cut back by 5 bases and J by 10 bases. CDR1 is SEHNR and CDR2 is FQNEAQ in the germline V gene (reference sequence). CDR3 loop: CASSLMTGGRGKLFF. In DNA form, the CDR3 reads TGTGCCAGCAGCCTTATGACAGGGGGACGGGGAAAACTGTTTTTT.

The rearrangement uses TRBV29-1 and TRBJ2-7, with 11 bases lining up with TRBD1. The CDR3 runs to 14 residues. With 2 bases clipped from V and 4 bases from J, the junction kept 4 bases outside the gene matches. Germline CDR1 reads SQVTM; CDR2 reads ANQGSEA. CDR3 DNA sequence: TGCAGCGTTGAATCCGGGACAGGGGGGTACGAGCAGTACTTC. It encodes CSVESGTGGYEQYF.

The chain combines TRBV28 with TRBJ1-4; 7 nucleotides line up with TRBD1. Per the germline V gene, CDR1 is MDHEN and CDR2 is SYDVKM. This CDR3 is 14 amino acids long. V was clipped by 5 bases and J by 7 bases; unmatched bases: 7. For the CDR3, the DNA is TGTGCCAGCAGTCCCGGGACAGTGAGTGAAAAACTGTTTTTT. It is translated as CASSPGTVSEKLFF.

This clone was found once. This chain uses TRBV28 with TRBJ2-5; 7 positions match TRBD2. The ends lost 4 bases at V and 4 bases at J; junction bases unmatched: 18. Per the germline V gene, CDR1 is MDHEN and CDR2 is SYDVKM. The CDR3 length is 18 residues. CDR3 amino acids: CASSSRVTGGVWRETQYF. CDR3 sequence (DNA): TGTGCCAGCAGTTCTAGGGTAACTGGGGGGGTGTGGCGAGAGACCCAGTACTTC.

This rearrangement joins TRBV11-2 to TRBJ1-1; D gene uncertain. Germline CDR1 reads SGHAT; CDR2 reads FQNNGV. V was shortened by 7 bases and J by 1 base, with 10 bases between the two germline ends. The CDR3 runs to 13 residues. CDR3 nucleotides: TGTGCCAGCAATCGGTTCGGGAACACTGAAGCTTTCTTT. Translation gives CASNRFGNTEAFF. Full variable domain (outside the CDR3, taken from reference TRBV11-2 and TRBJ1-1): EAGVAQSPRYKIIEKRQSVAFWCNPISGHATLYWYQQILGQGPKLLIQFQNNGVVDDSQLPKDRFSAERLKGVDSTLKIQPAKLEDSAVYLCASNRFGNTEAFFGQGTRLTVV.

The chain carries TRBV28 and TRBJ2-7, with D possibly matching TRBD2 (5 bases). This CDR3 spans 15 amino acids. Germline V gene sequence: CDR1 MDHEN, CDR2 SYDVKM. Deletions cut 6 bases from V and 2 bases from J, with 17 bases between. This CDR3 reads CASSPYGGRTYEQYF. Here the CDR3 DNA reads TGTGCCAGCAGCCCCTACGGCGGGCGCACCTACGAGCAGTACTTC.

The chain has TRBV5-4 and TRBJ1-2; the D is unclear. This CDR3 region has 15 residues. V was shortened by 4 bases and J by 1 base, with 14 bases between the two germline ends. Germline V gene lookup returns CDR1 SGHNT and CDR2 YYREEE (reference sequence). DNA of the CDR3: TGTGCCAGCAGCCACTGGGAGGGTATTAACTATGGCTACACCTTC. Amino acid sequence: CASSHWEGINYGYTF.

This clone was detected only once. V is TRBV28 and J is TRBJ1-5; D gene unclear. CDR1 and CDR2 from the germline V gene are MDHEN and SYDVKM. The V end lost 5 bases, the J end lost 6 bases, and 14 bases lay between the germline ends. CDR3 length: 14 residues. The DNA of the CDR3 is TGTGCCAGCAGTCCCGGGAGGGCAGGTCAGCCCCAGCATTTT. It encodes CASSPGRAGQPQHF. The full variable domain, in which reference TRBV28 and TRBJ1-5 provide the parts outside the CDR3, is DVKVTQSSRYLVKRTGEKVFLECVQDMDHENMFWYRQDPGLGLRLIYFSYDVKMKEKGDIPEGYSVSREKKERFSLILESASTNQTSMYLCASSPGRAGQPQHFGDGTRLSIL.

The V call is TRBV5-1, the J call TRBJ1-2; the match to TRBD1 covers 9 bases. Germline CDR1 SGHRS, CDR2 YFSETQ. Trimming took 4 bases from V and 8 from J; bases not matched to a gene: 12. The CDR3 contains 15 residues. In nucleotides, the CDR3 is TGCGCCAGCAGCCTCCCGGCGGGACAGGGTTACGGCTACACCTTC. Residues: CASSLPAGQGYGYTF. Full variable domain (outside the CDR3, taken from reference TRBV5-1 and TRBJ1-2): KAGVTQTPRYLIKTRGQQVTLSCSPISGHRSVSWYQQTPGQGLQFLFEYFSETQRNKGNFPGRFSGRQFSNSRSEMNVSTLELGDSALYLCASSLPAGQGYGYTFGSGTRLTVV.

V gene TRBV11-2 combines with J gene TRBJ2-1; D not certain. The germline CDR1 and CDR2 sequences are SGHAT and FQNNGV. The V and J ends lost 7 bases and 8 bases respectively, with 24 bases between them. CDR3 length equals 16 residues. CDR3 nucleotides: TGTGCCAGCACCTCTATCACAGCATTCGCGACGGATGAGCAGTTCTTC. This gives the protein CASTSITAFATDEQFF. The entire variable domain, with the rest obtained from reference TRBV11-2 and TRBJ2-1, is as follows: EAGVAQSPRYKIIEKRQSVAFWCNPISGHATLYWYQQILGQGPKLLIQFQNNGVVDDSQLPKDRFSAERLKGVDSTLKIQPAKLEDSAVYLCASTSITAFATDEQFFGPGTRLTVL.

The rearrangement uses TRBV15 and TRBJ2-3; TRBD2 is a possible D gene (5 bases). CDR3 size: 17 residues. Germline V lookup: CDR1 LNHNV, CDR2 YYDKDF (reference sequence). V lost 0 bases and J 4 bases, leaving 17 bases between the germline ends. The CDR3 DNA sequence: TGTGCCACCAGCAGAGAGGGAGCAGGCTCTTTCCCAGATACGCAGTATTTT. Translating it yields CATSREGAGSFPDTQYF.